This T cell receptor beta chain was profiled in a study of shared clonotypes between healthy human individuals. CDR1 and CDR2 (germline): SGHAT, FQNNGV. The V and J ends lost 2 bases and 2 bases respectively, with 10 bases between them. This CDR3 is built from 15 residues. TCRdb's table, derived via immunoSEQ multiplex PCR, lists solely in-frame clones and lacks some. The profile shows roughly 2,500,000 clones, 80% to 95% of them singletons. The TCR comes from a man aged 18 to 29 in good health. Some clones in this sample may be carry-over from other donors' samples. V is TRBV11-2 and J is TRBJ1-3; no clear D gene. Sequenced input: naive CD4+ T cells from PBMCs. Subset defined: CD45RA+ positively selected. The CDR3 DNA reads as TGTGCCAGCAGCTTAAGAGGGAGGACTGGAAACACCATATATTTT. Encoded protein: CASSLRGRTGNTIYF.